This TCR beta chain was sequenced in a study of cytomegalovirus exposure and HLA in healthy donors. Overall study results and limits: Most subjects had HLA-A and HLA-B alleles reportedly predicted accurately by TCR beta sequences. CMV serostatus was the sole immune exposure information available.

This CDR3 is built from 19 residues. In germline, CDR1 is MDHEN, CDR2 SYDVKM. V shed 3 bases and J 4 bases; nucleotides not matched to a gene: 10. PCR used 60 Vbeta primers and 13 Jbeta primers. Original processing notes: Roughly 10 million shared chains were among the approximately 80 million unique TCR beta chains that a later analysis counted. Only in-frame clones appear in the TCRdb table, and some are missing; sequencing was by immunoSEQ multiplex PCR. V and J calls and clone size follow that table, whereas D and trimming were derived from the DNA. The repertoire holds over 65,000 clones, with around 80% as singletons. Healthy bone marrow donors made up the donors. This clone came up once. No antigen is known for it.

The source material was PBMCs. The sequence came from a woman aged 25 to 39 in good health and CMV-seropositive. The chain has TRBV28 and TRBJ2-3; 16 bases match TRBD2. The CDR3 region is CASSFEGLAGGPYPDTQYF. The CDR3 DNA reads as TGTGCCAGCAGTTTCGAGGGACTAGCGGGAGGGCCTTACCCAGATACGCAGTATTTT.